This entry describes one T cell receptor (beta chain). The data were obtained in a study of blood T cell repertoires in COVID-19. About the research overall: From T cells, B-cell-depleted T cells, or PBMCs came the material, which was cDNA or gDNA.

The assay was immunoSEQ multiplex PCR, and TCRdb's table has in-frame clones only and misses some. The sample consists of 350,000 or so clones, approximately 89% of them appearing once. Germline CDR1 is LNHDA and CDR2 is SQIVND (reference sequence). After removal of 8 bases from V and 3 bases from J, the junction contained 15 bases not matched to a gene. CDR3 length: 17 residues. The TCR sequence derives from a woman in her sixties with COVID-19, enrolled during active disease. The sequenced sample was peripheral blood. The V gene is TRBV19, the J gene TRBJ2-7, with 11 bases fitting TRBD1. CDR3 in amino acids: CASRSGTGGRSGYEQYF. The DNA of the CDR3 is TGTGCCAGTCGATCCGGGACAGGGGGTCGGAGTGGCTACGAGCAGTACTTC.